Listed here are 26 T cell receptor beta chains from one sample, sequenced in a study of human CD8 memory T cell subsets. A UMI-labeled 5' RACE approach was the method that produced the TCR beta libraries. One entry per CDR3 protein, without DNA, is what TCRdb gives after re-calling the 5' RACE reads. The sample table includes approximately 10,000 distinct CDR3 sequences. The sequencing sample was made of CD8+ stem-like memory T cells (TSCM and TCM) sorted from PBMCs. Subset indicated: stem-like memory CD8 T cells (TSTEM), CCR7+ PD-1- TIGIT-. These receptors were obtained from a human donor in good health.

This chain uses TRBV7-6 with TRBJ2-7; the D call of TRBD2 rests on TCRdb alone, since no DNA is present to check it. Germline V gene sequence: CDR1 SGHVS, CDR2 FNYEAQ. The CDR3 consists of 16 residues. The CDR3 sequence is CASSFGLASSSYEQYF.

The V gene is TRBV6-1, the J gene TRBJ2-7. There are 16 residues in the CDR3. Germline V gene data show CDR1 as MNHNS and CDR2 as SASEGT. CDR3 loop: CASSEEDGVGSYEQYF.

The V call is TRBV7-3, the J call TRBJ1-1; checking the TCRdb D call of TRBD1 is not possible without DNA. Per the germline V gene, CDR1 is SGHTA and CDR2 is FQGTGA. The CDR3 contains 16 residues. CDR3 loop: CASSLGVGGANTEAFF.

This chain links TRBV6-5 with TRBJ2-1; TCRdb's D call, TRBD2, is unchecked because there is no DNA. Germline CDR1 MNHEY, CDR2 SVGAGI. The CDR3 covers 15 residues. The CDR3 spells CASNVAGGSYNEQFF.

The gene calls are TRBV12-3 or TRBV12-4 and TRBJ2-7; TCRdb's assignment of TRBD1 cannot be checked, as there is no DNA. CDR3 length: 12 residues. The CDR3 reads CASRDSAYEQYF.

The J gene is TRBJ1-2, the V gene TRBV7-2; TCRdb names TRBD1, which stays unverified in the absence of DNA. This CDR3 has 17 residues. Germline V gives CDR1 SGHTA, CDR2 FQGNSA. The CDR3: CASSHHDQGAEASGYTF.

The gene calls are TRBV7-8 and TRBJ2-5; the TRBD1 assignment by TCRdb is unverifiable without DNA. This CDR3 is 17 amino acids long. The germline CDR1 and CDR2 sequences are SGHVS and FQNEAQ. The CDR3 reads CASSLRRGTDREETQYF.

The chain carries TRBV9 and TRBJ2-7. The CDR3 has 12 amino acids. Germline values: CDR1 SGDLS, CDR2 YYNGEE. CDR3 sequence: CASSLAGREQYF.

The chain combines TRBV29-1 with TRBJ2-1; the D call from TCRdb, TRBD2, cannot be confirmed without DNA. The CDR3 sequence is 15 residues long. Looked up from germline, CDR1 is SQVTM and CDR2 is ANQGSEA. The CDR3 sequence is CSANGLESSYNEQFF.

The chain carries TRBV29-1 and TRBJ2-1. CDR1 and CDR2 from the germline V gene are SQVTM and ANQGSEA. The CDR3 contains 12 residues. CDR3 region: CSVESRVNEQFF.

V is TRBV6-4 and J is TRBJ1-2; TCRdb selects TRBD1, and the lack of DNA leaves this call unchecked. The germline V gene has CDR1 MRHNA and CDR2 SNTAGT. The CDR3 loop spans 19 amino acids. The CDR3 reads CASSENSQIFPGQNDGYTF.

The chain links TRBV27 to TRBJ2-3; without DNA, the TCRdb call of TRBD2 cannot be checked. Germline V gene sequence: CDR1 MNHEY, CDR2 SMNVEV (reference sequence). This CDR3 has 18 amino acids. This CDR3 reads CASSLSYWTSGYTDTQYF.

The chain recombines TRBV28 with TRBJ2-1; without DNA, the TCRdb call of TRBD1 cannot be checked. CDR1 and CDR2 (germline): MDHEN, SYDVKM. This CDR3 is 16 amino acids long. This chain's CDR3 is CASSPRRTGGEGEQFF.

This sequence joins TRBV7-9 and TRBJ1-5; the D call from TCRdb, TRBD1, cannot be confirmed without DNA. The length of the CDR3 is 15 residues. Germline CDR1 reads SEHNR; CDR2 reads FQNEAQ (reference sequence). The CDR3 reads CASSSSWDGNQPQHF. Full variable domain (missing parts from reference TRBV7-9 and TRBJ1-5): DTGVSQNPRHKITKRGQNVTFRCDPISEHNRLYWYRQTLGQGPEFLTYFQNEAQLEKSRLLSDRFSAERPKGSFSTLEIQRTEQGDSAMYLCASSSSWDGNQPQHFGDGTRLSIL.

This chain uses TRBV10-3 with TRBJ2-2; TCRdb's D gene call, TRBD2, goes unchecked for lack of DNA. The length of the CDR3 is 13 residues. CDR1 and CDR2 (germline): ENHRY, SYGVKD. The CDR3 spells CAILPRGDGELFF.

The rearrangement uses TRBV21-1 and TRBJ2-3; TCRdb selects TRBD1, and the lack of DNA leaves this call unchecked. TRBV21-1 is a listed pseudogene. This CDR3 has 21 residues. The CDR3 protein is CASSKVWLAPPVDISTDTQYF.

The J gene is TRBJ2-7, the V gene TRBV7-9; the TRBD1 assignment by TCRdb is unverifiable without DNA. CDR3 length: 15 amino acids. CDR1 is SEHNR and CDR2 is FQNEAQ in the germline V gene (reference sequence). CDR3 sequence: CASSPGTSFSYEQYF.

The J gene is TRBJ1-1, the V gene TRBV27; without DNA, the TCRdb call of TRBD1 cannot be checked. The length of the CDR3 is 13 residues. Germline assignment: CDR1 MNHEY and CDR2 SMNVEV (reference sequence). CDR3 loop: CASSLDHWDRAFF.

The rearrangement links TRBV13 to TRBJ2-1. The CDR3 loop spans 15 amino acids. CDR1 is PRHDT, CDR2 FYEKMQ, per germline (reference sequence). The CDR3: CASSLVDPIGNEQFF.

V usage is TRBV28 and J usage is TRBJ2-3. This CDR3 spans 13 amino acids. The germline V gene has CDR1 MDHEN and CDR2 SYDVKM. The CDR3 loop is CASSLIRTDTQYF.

The chain joins TRBV7-3 to TRBJ2-3. CDR3 size: 13 residues. Per the germline V gene, CDR1 is SGHTA and CDR2 is FQGTGA. The chain's CDR3 is CASSPNSADTQYF.

The rearrangement uses TRBV28 and TRBJ2-7; TCRdb gives TRBD2 as the D gene, but with no DNA this cannot be confirmed. Germline-derived CDR1 and CDR2 are MDHEN and SYDVKM. The CDR3 extends over 13 amino acids. The CDR3 protein is CASSLSSGGKQYF.

The rearrangement uses TRBV6-2 or TRBV6-3 and TRBJ1-3; TCRdb's D gene call, TRBD1, goes unchecked for lack of DNA. From germline, CDR1 is MNHEY and CDR2 SVGEGT. CDR3 length: 15 amino acids. This CDR3 reads CASSEPPTGRNTIYF.

The CDR3 loop reads CSAGGGGGTEAFF. This chain connects TRBV29-1 to TRBJ1-1. From germline, CDR1 is SQVTM and CDR2 ANQGSEA. The CDR3 spans 13 residues.

This rearrangement joins TRBV29-1 to TRBJ2-1; TCRdb's D gene call, TRBD2, goes unchecked for lack of DNA. Germline V gene sequence: CDR1 SQVTM, CDR2 ANQGSEA. CDR3 length: 14 residues. This CDR3 is CSVEAGLALDEQFF.

The chain links TRBV12-3 or TRBV12-4 to TRBJ2-5; the TRBD1 assignment by TCRdb is unverifiable without DNA. The CDR3 covers 15 residues. The CDR3 is CASSKPEQGKETQYF.